This TCR beta chain is drawn from a study of CD8 T cells in ankylosing spondylitis (dated by TCRdb to 2017 to 2019). Context from the whole study: The study profiled T cell receptor beta repertoires in healthy donors and ankylosing spondylitis patients to find disease-linked TCR variants. The whole study cohort included over a hundred healthy donors and roughly 24 ankylosing spondylitis patients. Peripheral blood was sampled, and synovial fluid was additionally collected from ankylosing spondylitis patients.

The instrument was an Illumina HiSeq 2500. Quantitative 5'-RACE with molecular barcodes was used to prepare TCR beta libraries. In the authors' own workflow: To identify disease-linked TCR variants, a new computational method was used, one built on a probabilistic model of VDJ rearrangement. TCRdb reprocessing: public reads trimmed at Q25 with fastp, clones called with MiXCR, in-frame beta chains kept. Each CDR3 protein appears once, grouped with its most common genes and DNA. The V and J calls were not made by the authors but by TCRdb's processing. In all, the sample holds 200,000 to 250,000 distinct CDR3 sequences, and roughly a tenth of those were seen once. About 20% of the sample goes to the ten largest clones. The CDR3 spans 16 residues, from the cysteine through the phenylalanine. The entry retains the CDR3 DNA only, 48 bases that are in frame from base 1. Relative to germline, V is 1 base shorter and J is 1 base shorter, with 13 bases between their ends. The CDR1 and CDR2 encoded by the germline V gene (reference sequence) are SEHNR and FQNEAQ.

Overall study outcomes, separate from this receptor: Some motif variants had previously been reported in the synovial fluid and blood of reactive arthritis patients, which suggests shared mechanisms of disease initiation. Blood from ankylosing spondylitis patients appeared to be characterized by a TCR beta motif made up of seven or eight highly homologous amino acid variants. According to the report, matched synovial fluid samples from ankylosing spondylitis patients were significantly enriched for the disease-linked clones. The disease-linked clones had a CD8+ phenotype and were found at relatively low frequencies in peripheral blood.

This clonotype was recorded many times. Its antigen is currently not known. Base qualities were left out, and no much larger clone turns up one base away. Recombination linked TRBV7-9 to TRBJ1-1; the D gene is not confidently resolved. Input material: blood, either unsorted or a sorted T cell fraction (not recorded which). The source is a male donor with ankylosing spondylitis or in good health (not recorded which). Read as DNA, the sequence is TGTGCCAGCAGCTTAGTGGCAGTCTGGGAGAACACTGAAGCTTTCTTT. Its coded protein is CASSLVAVWENTEAFF.